This T cell receptor (beta chain) derives from a study of metastatic and nonmetastatic thyroid tumors. Study-wide context: The study looked at repertoires side by side in blood and in tumor or nodule tissue from malignant and benign thyroid patients.

Of note for this clone: Its antigen is as yet unknown.

Study-wide findings and caveats: Reportedly, malignant thyroid tumors had significantly higher TCR beta diversity than benign nodules, in blood and tumor.

Through MiXCR, TCRdb re-clonotyped the PCR reads. Here the sample spans roughly 13,000 clones, approximately 25% being singletons. Germline V gene data show CDR1 as DFQATT and CDR2 as SNEGSKA (reference sequence). V was trimmed by 1 base and J by 0 bases, leaving 7 bases between them. This CDR3 region has 14 residues. Patients underwent thyroid surgery, and none had received any treatment before it. Material for sequencing was tumor tissue. The chain combines TRBV20-1 with TRBJ2-1, with D unresolved. The TCR was taken from a female donor with papillary thyroid cancer or a benign thyroid nodule (not recorded which). Some clones in this sample may be carry-over from other donors' samples. This chain's CDR3 is CSARGSSSYNEQFF. CDR3 sequence (DNA): TGCAGTGCTAGAGGATCCAGCTCCTACAATGAGCAGTTCTTC.